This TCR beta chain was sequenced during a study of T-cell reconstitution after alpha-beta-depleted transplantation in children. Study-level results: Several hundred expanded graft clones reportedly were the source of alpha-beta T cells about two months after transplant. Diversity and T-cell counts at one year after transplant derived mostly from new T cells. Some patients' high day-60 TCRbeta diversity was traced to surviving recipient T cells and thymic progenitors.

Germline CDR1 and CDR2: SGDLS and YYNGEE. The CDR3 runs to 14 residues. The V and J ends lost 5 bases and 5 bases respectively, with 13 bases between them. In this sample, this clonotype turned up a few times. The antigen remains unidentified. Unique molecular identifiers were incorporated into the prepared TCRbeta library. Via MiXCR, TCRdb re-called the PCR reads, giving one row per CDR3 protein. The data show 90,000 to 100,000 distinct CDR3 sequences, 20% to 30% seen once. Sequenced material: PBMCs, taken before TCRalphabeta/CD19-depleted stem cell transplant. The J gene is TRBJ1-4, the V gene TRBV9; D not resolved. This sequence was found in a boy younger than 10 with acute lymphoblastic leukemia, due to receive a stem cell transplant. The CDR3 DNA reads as TGTGCCAGCAGTTCTGAACCACACAATGAAAAACTGTTTTTT. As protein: CASSSEPHNEKLFF.